This is a list of T cell receptor beta chains from one sample in a study of T cells in tuberculosis. Sequenced by immunoSEQ multiplex PCR; TCRdb stores in-frame clones only, minus some. The table shows about 9,200 clones, with about 94% occurring only once. The sample taken for sequencing was PBMCs. The receptors originated from an adult with tuberculosis. Each CDR3 is given with its conserved first and last residue. Fields, in order: clone size, J gene, D gene, V gene, CDR3 protein, CDR3 DNA. D genes are given only for firm matches. Expanded clones are given a class, and other clones once, few, many or no size at all.

clone size: -; J gene: TRBJ1-1; D gene: -; V gene: TRBV6-5; CDR3 protein: CASSYRDTSFIFEAFF; CDR3 DNA: TGTGCCAGCAGTTACCGGGACACAAGCTTTATCTTTGAAGCTTTCTTT
clone size: once; J gene: TRBJ2-1; D gene: TRBD2; V gene: TRBV6-5; CDR3 protein: CASSYPTSGSNEQFF; CDR3 DNA: TGTGCCAGCAGTTACCCGACTAGCGGGAGTAATGAGCAGTTCTTC
clone size: -; J gene: TRBJ2-1; D gene: -; V gene: TRBV29-1; CDR3 protein: CSVGGGEQFF; CDR3 DNA: TGCAGCGTTGGAGGGGGTGAGCAGTTCTTC
clone size: -; J gene: TRBJ1-1; D gene: -; V gene: TRBV27; CDR3 protein: CASSHPGRGTEAFF; CDR3 DNA: TGTGCCAGCAGTCACCCAGGGAGGGGCACTGAAGCTTTCTTT
clone size: -; J gene: TRBJ2-1; D gene: -; V gene: TRBV27; CDR3 protein: CASSLQESYNEQFF; CDR3 DNA: TGTGCCAGCAGTTTGCAGGAATCCTACAATGAGCAGTTCTTC
clone size: -; J gene: TRBJ2-5; D gene: -; V gene: TRBV6-5; CDR3 protein: CASSYSSRGEETQYF; CDR3 DNA: TGTGCCAGCAGTTACTCGAGTCGCGGAGAAGAGACCCAGTACTTC
clone size: -; J gene: TRBJ2-3; D gene: TRBD2; V gene: TRBV7-6; CDR3 protein: CASSPPLAGGKDTQYF; CDR3 DNA: TGTGCCAGCAGTCCCCCCCTAGCGGGGGGGAAAGATACGCAGTATTTT
clone size: -; J gene: TRBJ1-4; D gene: TRBD1; V gene: TRBV5-4; CDR3 protein: CASSLGGTATTNEKLFF; CDR3 DNA: TGTGCCAGCAGCTTAGGGGGGACAGCAACAACTAATGAAAAACTGTTTTTT
clone size: -; J gene: TRBJ2-7; D gene: TRBD1; V gene: TRBV10-3; CDR3 protein: CATQTGVSYEQYF; CDR3 DNA: TGTGCCACACAGACAGGGGTCTCCTACGAGCAGTACTTC
clone size: -; J gene: TRBJ1-6; D gene: TRBD1; V gene: TRBV7-6; CDR3 protein: CASSPVPGQGENSPLHF; CDR3 DNA: TGTGCCAGCAGCCCTGTCCCGGGACAGGGAGAGAATTCACCCCTCCACTTT
clone size: -; J gene: TRBJ2-1; D gene: TRBD2; V gene: TRBV5-1; CDR3 protein: CASSIGTSVDNEQFF; CDR3 DNA: TGCGCCAGCAGCATCGGGACTAGCGTGGACAATGAGCAGTTCTTC
clone size: -; J gene: TRBJ1-4; D gene: TRBD1; V gene: TRBV5-1; CDR3 protein: CASSLDRGHEKLFF; CDR3 DNA: TGCGCCAGCAGCTTGGACAGGGGGCACGAAAAACTGTTTTTT
clone size: -; J gene: TRBJ1-2; D gene: -; V gene: TRBV11-2; CDR3 protein: CASSLRGVSNYGYTF; CDR3 DNA: TGTGCCAGCAGCTTACGGGGGGTCAGTAACTATGGCTACACCTTC
clone size: -; J gene: TRBJ2-7; D gene: TRBD2; V gene: TRBV27; CDR3 protein: CASSPRAGVSYEQYF; CDR3 DNA: TGTGCCAGCAGTCCTCGGGCGGGGGTTTCCTACGAGCAGTACTTC
clone size: -; J gene: TRBJ2-3; D gene: TRBD2; V gene: TRBV9; CDR3 protein: CASTRTSGSSGTQYF; CDR3 DNA: TGTGCCAGCACCCGGACTAGCGGGAGCAGTGGTACGCAGTATTTT
clone size: -; J gene: TRBJ1-1; D gene: TRBD1; V gene: TRBV6-5; CDR3 protein: CASGTGTKGSTEAFF; CDR3 DNA: TGTGCTAGCGGGACAGGGACAAAAGGGAGCACTGAAGCTTTCTTT
clone size: -; J gene: TRBJ1-2; D gene: -; V gene: TRBV10-1; CDR3 protein: CASSETKTGGYTF; CDR3 DNA: TGCGCCAGCAGTGAAACAAAAACAGGTGGCTACACCTTC
clone size: -; J gene: TRBJ2-5; D gene: -; V gene: TRBV5-1; CDR3 protein: CASSWGRETQYF; CDR3 DNA: TGCGCCAGCAGCTGGGGGCGGGAGACCCAGTACTTC
clone size: -; J gene: TRBJ2-5; D gene: TRBD2; V gene: TRBV7-6; CDR3 protein: CASSRPLRGVGETQYF; CDR3 DNA: TGTGCCAGCAGCCGACCCCTCCGGGGGGTCGGGGAGACCCAGTACTTC
clone size: -; J gene: TRBJ1-2; D gene: -; V gene: TRBV7-8; CDR3 protein: CASSPISEASYGYTF; CDR3 DNA: TGTGCCAGCAGCCCCATTTCAGAGGCCAGCTATGGCTACACCTTC
clone size: -; J gene: TRBJ2-3; D gene: TRBD2; V gene: TRBV7-2; CDR3 protein: CASSLTSGSRDTQYF; CDR3 DNA: TGTGCCAGCAGCCTGACTAGCGGGAGCAGGGATACGCAGTATTTT
clone size: -; J gene: TRBJ1-5; D gene: -; V gene: TRBV4-1; CDR3 protein: CASSPRGGDAQPQHF; CDR3 DNA: TGCGCCAGCAGCCCCAGAGGGGGGGACGCTCAGCCCCAGCATTTT
clone size: -; J gene: TRBJ1-1; D gene: TRBD1; V gene: TRBV6-1; CDR3 protein: CASSSTGRRTEAFF; CDR3 DNA: TGTGCCAGCAGTTCGACAGGGAGGAGGACTGAAGCTTTCTTT
clone size: -; J gene: TRBJ1-2; D gene: TRBD1; V gene: TRBV5-1; CDR3 protein: CASSPDRDGYTF; CDR3 DNA: TGCGCCAGCAGCCCGGACAGGGATGGCTACACCTTC
clone size: -; J gene: TRBJ1-1; D gene: -; V gene: TRBV7-6; CDR3 protein: CASSRGLNTMNTEAFF; CDR3 DNA: TGTGCCAGCAGCCGGGGTCTTAACACCATGAACACTGAAGCTTTCTTT
clone size: once; J gene: TRBJ1-2; D gene: TRBD1; V gene: TRBV18; CDR3 protein: CASSPGTANYGYTF; CDR3 DNA: TGTGCCAGCTCACCCGGGACAGCTAACTATGGCTACACCTTC
clone size: -; J gene: TRBJ2-2; D gene: -; V gene: TRBV30; CDR3 protein: CAWSRTAGELFF; CDR3 DNA: TGTGCCTGGAGCCGGACAGCCGGGGAGCTGTTTTTT
clone size: -; J gene: TRBJ2-5; D gene: TRBD2; V gene: TRBV6-1; CDR3 protein: CASREEGTSGWETQYF; CDR3 DNA: TGTGCCAGCAGGGAAGAAGGGACTAGCGGATGGGAGACCCAGTACTTC
clone size: -; J gene: TRBJ1-4; D gene: -; V gene: TRBV2; CDR3 protein: CASRGGVDEKLFF; CDR3 DNA: TGTGCCAGCAGGGGGGGAGTCGATGAAAAACTGTTTTTT
clone size: -; J gene: TRBJ2-7; D gene: -; V gene: TRBV2; CDR3 protein: CASSVNPGAVEQYF; CDR3 DNA: TGTGCCAGCAGTGTAAACCCTGGTGCGGTCGAGCAGTACTTC
clone size: -; J gene: TRBJ2-7; D gene: TRBD1; V gene: TRBV7-6; CDR3 protein: CASSLSGTGDEQYF; CDR3 DNA: TGTGCCAGCAGCTTGTCCGGGACAGGAGACGAGCAGTACTTC
clone size: -; J gene: TRBJ2-7; D gene: TRBD1; V gene: TRBV5-1; CDR3 protein: CASSLGTGWEQYF; CDR3 DNA: TGCGCCAGCAGCTTAGGGACAGGGTGGGAGCAGTACTTC
clone size: -; J gene: TRBJ2-5; D gene: -; V gene: TRBV18; CDR3 protein: CASSLRLQGGETQYF; CDR3 DNA: TGTGCCAGCTCACTACGCCTCCAGGGCGGAGAGACCCAGTACTTC
clone size: -; J gene: TRBJ2-7; D gene: TRBD2; V gene: TRBV11-2; CDR3 protein: CASTPAGGWYEQYF; CDR3 DNA: TGTGCCAGCACCCCAGCGGGAGGGTGGTACGAGCAGTACTTC
clone size: -; J gene: TRBJ2-3; D gene: -; V gene: TRBV9; CDR3 protein: CASSATGVSTDTQYF; CDR3 DNA: TGTGCCAGCAGCGCGACGGGGGTTAGCACAGATACGCAGTATTTT
clone size: -; J gene: TRBJ2-7; D gene: TRBD1; V gene: TRBV19; CDR3 protein: CASSKDRARSYEQYF; CDR3 DNA: TGTGCCAGTAGCAAGGACAGGGCGCGATCCTACGAGCAGTACTTC
clone size: -; J gene: TRBJ2-5; D gene: TRBD2; V gene: TRBV30; CDR3 protein: CAWSAGGGILETQYF; CDR3 DNA: TGTGCCTGGAGCGCCGGGGGGGGAATTTTAGAGACCCAGTACTTC
clone size: -; J gene: TRBJ2-1; D gene: TRBD2; V gene: TRBV7-8; CDR3 protein: CASSRRLAGGQGNEQFF; CDR3 DNA: TGTGCCAGCAGCCGCCGACTAGCGGGAGGCCAGGGCAATGAGCAGTTCTTC
clone size: -; J gene: TRBJ1-4; D gene: -; V gene: TRBV18; CDR3 protein: CASSPLTAPTNEKLFF; CDR3 DNA: TGTGCCAGCTCACCCCTGACAGCTCCAACTAATGAAAAACTGTTTTTT
clone size: -; J gene: TRBJ1-1; D gene: TRBD1; V gene: TRBV15; CDR3 protein: CATSRDMRGPNTEAFF; CDR3 DNA: TGTGCCACCAGCAGAGATATGAGGGGGCCCAACACTGAAGCTTTCTTT
clone size: few; J gene: TRBJ1-6; D gene: -; V gene: TRBV7-3; CDR3 protein: CASSRTGNNSPLHF; CDR3 DNA: TGTGCCAGCAGCCGGACTGGGAATAATTCACCCCTCCACTTT
clone size: -; J gene: TRBJ1-4; D gene: -; V gene: TRBV5-1; CDR3 protein: CASSPGGVNEKLFF; CDR3 DNA: TGCGCCAGCAGCCCCGGGGGGGTAAATGAAAAACTGTTTTTT
clone size: -; J gene: TRBJ1-2; D gene: TRBD1; V gene: TRBV5-1; CDR3 protein: CASRPGGQGPNYGYTF; CDR3 DNA: TGCGCCAGCAGACCGGGGGGACAGGGCCCTAACTATGGCTACACCTTC